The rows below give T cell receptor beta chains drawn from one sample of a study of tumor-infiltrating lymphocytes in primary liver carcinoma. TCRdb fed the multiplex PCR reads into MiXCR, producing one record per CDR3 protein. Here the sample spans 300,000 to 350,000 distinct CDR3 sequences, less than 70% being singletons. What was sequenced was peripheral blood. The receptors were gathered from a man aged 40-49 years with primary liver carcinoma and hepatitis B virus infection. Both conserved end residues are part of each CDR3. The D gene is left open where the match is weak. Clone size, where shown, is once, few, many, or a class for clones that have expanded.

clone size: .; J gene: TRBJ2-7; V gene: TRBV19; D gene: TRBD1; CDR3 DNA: TGTGCCAGTAGTATAGGCACCGGGACAGCATACGAGCAGTACTTC; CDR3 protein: CASSIGTGTAYEQYF
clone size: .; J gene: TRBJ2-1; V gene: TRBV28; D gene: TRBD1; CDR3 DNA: TGTGCCAGCACCTCCCCCGGGACAGGGGTAAGGAATGAGCAGTTCTTC; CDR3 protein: CASTSPGTGVRNEQFF
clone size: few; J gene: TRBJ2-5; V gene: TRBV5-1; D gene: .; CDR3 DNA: TGCGCCAGCAGCCGAGGTGTATTTGGCGAGACCCAGTACTTC; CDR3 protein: CASSRGVFGETQYF
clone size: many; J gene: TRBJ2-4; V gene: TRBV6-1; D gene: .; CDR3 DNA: TGTGCCAGCAGCCTGGGGGGGCAGGGCAACATTCAGTACTTC; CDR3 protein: CASSLGGQGNIQYF
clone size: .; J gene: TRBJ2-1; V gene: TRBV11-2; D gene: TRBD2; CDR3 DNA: TGTGCCGGCAGCCCCGAGCGGGATAGGTACAATGAGCTGTTCTTC; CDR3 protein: CAGSPERDRYNELFF
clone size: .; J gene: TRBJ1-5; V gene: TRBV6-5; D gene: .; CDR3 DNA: TGTGCCAGTAGTTCCATTCGAGGCAATCAGCCCCAGCATTTT; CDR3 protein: CASSSIRGNQPQHF
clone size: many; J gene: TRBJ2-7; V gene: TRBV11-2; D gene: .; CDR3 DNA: TGTGCCAGCAGCTTAGATTGGGCAGGGGCATACGAGCAGTACTTC; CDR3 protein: CASSLDWAGAYEQYF
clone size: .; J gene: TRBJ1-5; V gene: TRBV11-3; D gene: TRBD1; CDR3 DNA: TGTGCCAGCTCTAGGACAGGGGCGGGAGATACGCAGCATTTT; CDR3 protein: CASSRTGAGDTQHF
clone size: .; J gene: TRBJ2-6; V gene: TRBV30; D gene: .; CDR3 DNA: TGTGCCTGGCAACGTGGTTATGGGGCCAACGTCCTGACTTTC; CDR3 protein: CAWQRGYGANVLTF
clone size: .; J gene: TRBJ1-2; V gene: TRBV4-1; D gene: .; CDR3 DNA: TGCGCCAGCAGCCAAGATGGCAGGCGTTCATATAGCTACACCTTC; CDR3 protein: CASSQDGRRSYSYTF
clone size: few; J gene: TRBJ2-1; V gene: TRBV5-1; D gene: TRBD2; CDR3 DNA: TGCGCCAGCAGCACCTGGACTAGCGGGAGGGCCCAGGGGCACAATGAGCAGTTCTTC; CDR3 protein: CASSTWTSGRAQGHNEQFF
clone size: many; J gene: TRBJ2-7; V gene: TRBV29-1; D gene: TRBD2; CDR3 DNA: TGCAGCGTTCGACTAGCGGGAGCGACCGAGCAGTACTTC; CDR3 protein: CSVRLAGATEQYF
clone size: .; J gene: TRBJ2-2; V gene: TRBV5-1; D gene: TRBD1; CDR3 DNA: TGCGCCAGCAGCTTGGCAGGGGGCACCGGGGAGCTGTTTTTT; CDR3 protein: CASSLAGGTGELFF
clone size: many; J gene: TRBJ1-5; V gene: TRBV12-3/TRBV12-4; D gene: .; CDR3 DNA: TGTGCCAGCAGTTTCGCGGCAGGAGTCCTAATCCTTAATCAGCCCCAGCATTTT; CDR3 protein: CASSFAAGVLILNQPQHF
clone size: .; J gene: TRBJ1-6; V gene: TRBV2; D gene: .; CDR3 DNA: TGTGCCATCAGTGACCGGGGGAATTCACCCCTCCACTTT; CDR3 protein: CAISDRGNSPLHF